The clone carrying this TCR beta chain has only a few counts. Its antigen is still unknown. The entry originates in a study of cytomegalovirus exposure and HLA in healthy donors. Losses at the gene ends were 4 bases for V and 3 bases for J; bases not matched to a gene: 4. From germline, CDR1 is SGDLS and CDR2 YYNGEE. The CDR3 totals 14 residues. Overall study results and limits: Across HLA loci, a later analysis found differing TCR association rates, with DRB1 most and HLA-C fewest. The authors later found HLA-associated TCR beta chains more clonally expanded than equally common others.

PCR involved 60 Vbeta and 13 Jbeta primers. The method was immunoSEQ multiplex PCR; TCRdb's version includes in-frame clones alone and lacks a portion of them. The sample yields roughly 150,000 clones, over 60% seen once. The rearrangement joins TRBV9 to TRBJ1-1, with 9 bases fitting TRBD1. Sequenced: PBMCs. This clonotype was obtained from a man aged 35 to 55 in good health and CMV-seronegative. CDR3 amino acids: CASSRDRAYTEAFF. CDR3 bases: TGTGCCAGCAGCCGGGACAGGGCATACACTGAAGCTTTCTTT.